A single sample gave rise to the 22 T cell receptor beta chains below, sequenced in a study of glioma-infiltrating T cells. Amplification of TCR alpha and beta CDR3 regions from RNA used iRepertoire nested multiplex PCR. TCRdb fed the multiplex PCR reads into MiXCR, producing one record per CDR3 protein. The sample lists 170,000 or so distinct CDR3 sequences; about 40% were seen once. Material for sequencing was glioma tissue, nonneoplastic brain tissue, or PBMCs (not recorded which). These receptors originate from a human donor with low-grade glioma or glioblastoma, undergoing nonglioma brain surgery, or in good health (not recorded which).

Many counts were recorded for this clonotype. The genes are TRBV6-1 and TRBJ2-1, with TRBD1 matching over 7 bases. V dropped 5 bases and J dropped 5; count of bases not matched to a gene: 3. Germline assignment: CDR1 MNHNS and CDR2 SASEGT. CDR3 length: 13 amino acids. For the CDR3, the DNA is TGTGCCAGCAGTTCTACAGGGGACAATGAGCAGTTCTTC. It encodes CASSSTGDNEQFF.

This clonotype was counted ten times or more. The V call is TRBV2, the J call TRBJ1-5; 7 bases map to TRBD1. The CDR3 totals 13 residues. CDR1 and CDR2 from the germline V gene are SNHLY and FYNNEI. V shed 5 bases and J 5 bases; nucleotides not matched to a gene: 3. CDR3 loop: CASSKTGDQPQHF. The CDR3, as DNA: TGTGCCAGCAGTAAAACAGGGGATCAGCCCCAGCATTTT. Together with reference TRBV2 and TRBJ1-5, the CDR3 gives the full variable domain: EPEVTQTPSHQVTQMGQEVILRCVPISNHLYFYWYRQILGQKVEFLVSFYNNEISEKSEIFDDQFSVERPDGSNFTLKIRSTKLEDSAMYFCASSKTGDQPQHFGDGTRLSIL.

This clonotype showed up many times. This chain joins TRBV6-1 and TRBJ2-1; the D gene is possibly TRBD2 (5 bases). CDR3 length: 12 amino acids. CDR1 and CDR2 (germline): MNHNS, SASEGT. Between the trimmed V and J ends, which lost 7 bases and 4 bases, there was a span of 8 bases. For the CDR3, the DNA is TGTGCCAGCAATTCGGGGTACAATGAGCAGTTCTTC. This gives the protein CASNSGYNEQFF.

Of note for this clonotype: This may stem from a read error, because a much larger clone lies one nucleotide away. V usage is TRBV29-1 and J usage is TRBJ2-1; D is undetermined. Trimming removed 8 bases at V and 8 bases at J, with 16 bases between. CDR1 SQVTM and CDR2 ANQGSEA come from the germline V gene. CDR3 length equals 12 residues. CDR3 sequence: CSSAQVADEQFF. For the CDR3, the DNA is TGCAGCTCCGCGCAGGTGGCGGATGAGCAGTTCTTC.

Regarding this clonotype: A read error may be the cause here, since a much bigger clone is one base away. The rearrangement links TRBV27 to TRBJ2-7, with D hard to call. CDR3 length: 13 amino acids. V was cut by 6 bases and J by 3 bases, with 12 bases left in between. Per the germline V gene, CDR1 is MNHEY and CDR2 is SMNVEV (reference sequence). The CDR3 loop is CASSLSHHYEQYF. The CDR3 DNA sequence: TGTGCCAGCAGCTTAAGTCACCACTACGAGCAGTACTTC.

Regarding this clonotype: Mismatch with germline at one junction end may stem from a read error. This chain links TRBV3-1 with TRBJ2-1, with no clear D. CDR1 and CDR2 from the germline V gene are LGHDT and YNNKEL (reference sequence). The CDR3 is 12 amino acids. In DNA, the CDR3 is TGTGCCAGCAGCAAAGACCTTAATGAGCAGTTCTTC. Translation: CASSKDLNEQFF.

This clonotype showed up just once. The rearrangement links TRBV20-1 to TRBJ2-2; possibly TRBD1 or TRBD2 for D (5 bases each). The CDR3 length is 12 residues. V lost 7 bases and J 5 bases, leaving 11 bases between the germline ends. Germline V gene sequence: CDR1 DFQATT, CDR2 SNEGSKA (reference sequence). CDR3 sequence: CSEGRLTGELFF. CDR3 nucleotide sequence: TGCAGTGAGGGACGCCTTACCGGGGAGCTGTTTTTT.

Of note for this clonotype: One end of the junction fails to match germline, which may point to a read error. The CDR3 nucleotides are TGTCCCAGCAGCCTTGGACGTTTCAATGAGCAGTTCTTC. This codes for CPSSLGRFNEQFF. V gene TRBV3-1 combines with J gene TRBJ2-1; D is ambiguous. The germline gives CDR1 LGHDT, CDR2 YNNKEL (reference sequence). The CDR3 totals 13 residues.

This clonotype was counted between two and nine times. The rearrangement joins TRBV11-3 to TRBJ2-5; D gene ambiguous. Germline V gives CDR1 SGHNT, CDR2 YENEEA. V gave up 5 bases and J gave up 2 bases, with 6 bases separating them. The CDR3 loop spans 12 amino acids. CDR3 nucleotides: TGTGCCAGCAGCATACCACAAGAGACCCAGTACTTC. It translates to CASSIPQETQYF.

For this clonotype: This may be a read error: a much more frequent sequence differs by one nucleotide. The chain is built from TRBV10-3 and TRBJ2-3; D uncertain. V shed 11 bases and J shed 0 bases, with 15 bases lying between them. CDR1 and CDR2 (germline): ENHRY, SYGVKD. The CDR3 runs to 14 residues. The CDR3 region has the DNA TGTGCCGCGCACACGGGTCCTAGCACAGATACGCAGTATTTT. Amino acids: CAAHTGPSTDTQYF.

Points on this clonotype: A much larger clone is a single base away; this may be a read error. Lacking the conserved final phenylalanine or tryptophan, this CDR3 likely reflects a read error. CDR3 sequence: CASRGQGSTYNEQFL. The CDR3 DNA follows: TGTGCCAGCAGGGGACAGGGGTCAACCTACAATGAGCAGTTCTTA. The chain is built from TRBV28 and TRBJ2-1; 10 bases line up with TRBD1. CDR1 and CDR2 from the germline V gene are MDHEN and SYDVKM. Trimming cost V 6 bases and J 2 bases; bases outside gene matches: 4. This CDR3 contains 15 residues.

The chain couples TRBV19 to TRBJ1-1; 7 bases align to TRBD1. The CDR3 covers 18 residues. Germline assignment: CDR1 LNHDA and CDR2 SQIVND (reference sequence). V lost 3 bases to trimming and J lost 3 bases; unmatched junction nucleotides: 16. The CDR3 reads CASSILPSRGRLDTEAFF. CDR3 DNA sequence: TGTGCCAGTAGTATTCTACCGTCGAGGGGGCGATTGGACACTGAAGCTTTCTTT.

There are many counts of this clonotype. The V and J genes are TRBV20-1 and TRBJ2-5, with TRBD2 identical over 10 bases. The CDR3 totals 15 residues. The V gene's germline CDR1 is DFQATT and CDR2 SNEGSKA (reference sequence). Unmatched junction bases numbered 7, after V lost 1 base and J lost 5 bases. Here the CDR3 reads CSARAKDSGRETQYF. The CDR3 DNA sequence: TGCAGTGCTAGAGCGAAAGATAGCGGGAGGGAGACCCAGTACTTC.

This clonotype has a handful of counts. The chain is built from TRBV28 and TRBJ1-6; TRBD1 matches 10 bases. Germline values: CDR1 MDHEN, CDR2 SYDVKM. CDR3 length: 14 residues. Trimming took 7 bases from V and 9 from J; bases not matched to a gene: 6. CDR3 sequence reads: CASNPTGGGSPLHF. The CDR3 bases are TGTGCCAGCAACCCGACAGGGGGCGGTTCACCCCTCCACTTT.

The sample holds one count of this clonotype. This may be a read error: a much more frequent sequence differs by one nucleotide. The genes are TRBV19 and TRBJ1-1; D remains unclear. The V gene lost 6 bases and the J gene lost 3 bases, with 8 bases spanning the gap. This CDR3 comprises 12 residues. Looked up from germline, CDR1 is LNHDA and CDR2 is SQIVND (reference sequence). For the CDR3, the DNA is TGTGCCAGTAGGGCAACCCACACTGAAGCTTTCTTT. It codes for CASRATHTEAFF.

The J gene is TRBJ2-7, the V gene TRBV25-1; 10 nucleotides align to TRBD1. The V and J ends lost 4 bases and 5 bases, in that order; junction bases with no gene match: 8. CDR3 size: 15 residues. CDR1 and CDR2 from the germline V gene are MGHDK and SYGVNS. The CDR3 DNA sequence: TGTGCCAGCAGTGTGGACAGGGGGAAACGGGACGAGCAGTACTTC. Its translation is CASSVDRGKRDEQYF.

A remark on this clonotype: Given a much more abundant clone one base away, this may be a read error. This rearrangement joins TRBV28 to TRBJ1-2; D perhaps matches TRBD1 (5 bases). The CDR3 spans 13 residues. CDR1 MDHEN and CDR2 SYDVKM come from the germline V gene. Written as DNA, the CDR3 is TGTGCCAGCAGTTTAAGGGGAAGGAGACATGCGCACTTC. Translating it yields CASSLRGRRHAHF.

This clonotype has ten or more counts. The chain uses TRBV6-1 and TRBJ2-7, with D unclear. Trimming shortened V by 1 base and J by 4 bases, and 11 bases separated the two germline ends. This CDR3 is 14 amino acids long. Germline CDR1 and CDR2: MNHNS and SASEGT. DNA of the CDR3: TGTGCCAGCAGTGAAGGGCGAGGTGAATACGAGCAGTACTTC. Its translation is CASSEGRGEYEQYF.

With regard to this clonotype: A much larger clone differs by one base, so this may be a read error. The chain couples TRBV28 to TRBJ2-7; D is unclear. The CDR3 has 13 amino acids. Germline CDR1 and CDR2: MDHEN and SYDVKM. CDR3 sequence reads: CASSLVGNYEEYF. CDR3 coding DNA: TGTGCCAGCAGTTTGGTAGGGAACTACGAGGAGTACTTC. Full variable domain (remainder filled in from reference TRBV28 and TRBJ2-7): DVKVTQSSRYLVKRTGEKVFLECVQDMDHENMFWYRQDPGLGLRLIYFSYDVKMKEKGDIPEGYSVSREKKERFSLILESASTNQTSMYLCASSLVGNYEEYFGPGTRLTVT.

V gene TRBV28 combines with J gene TRBJ1-1, with D possibly being TRBD1 (5 bases). The germline gives CDR1 MDHEN, CDR2 SYDVKM. The CDR3 length is 13 residues. V was pared by 1 base and J by 14 bases, with 17 bases between. The DNA of the CDR3 is TGTGCCAGCAGTTTATCATGGGTCAGGGAGGCCTTCTTT. It yields the protein CASSLSWVREAFF.

This clonotype was seen only a few times. The chain couples TRBV12-3 or TRBV12-4 to TRBJ1-1; no definite D call. Trimming removed 3 bases at V and 1 base at J, with 6 bases between. CDR3 length: 13 amino acids. CDR3 coding DNA: TGTGCCAGCAGTTTGGCGGCGAACACTGAAGCTTTCTTT. It codes for CASSLAANTEAFF.

The V and J genes are TRBV5-4 and TRBJ2-7; perhaps TRBD2 as D (6 bases). The CDR3 is 14 residues long. Per the germline V gene, CDR1 is SGHNT and CDR2 is YYREEE (reference sequence). Trimming took 5 bases from V and 0 from J, leaving 12 bases between them. In DNA form, the CDR3 reads TGTGCCAGCAGGGTTGCCGGGAGCTCCTACGAGCAGTACTTC. It encodes CASRVAGSSYEQYF.